A single sample is the source of the 19 T cell receptor beta chains below, sequenced in a study of CD8 T cells in Susac syndrome. The RNA input was roughly 0.45 to 1 ug, and it was reverse transcribed with random hexamers. From the immunoSEQ multiplex PCR reads, TCRdb called clonotypes with MiXCR, one entry per CDR3 protein. The repertoire includes some 110,000 distinct CDR3 sequences, approximately 93% of them detected once, and roughly 0.088% sits in the top ten. The sample was CD4+ T cells from PBMCs. These receptors all come from a human donor with multiple sclerosis.

The J gene is TRBJ1-2, the V gene TRBV5-1; TRBD1 agrees at 10 bases. CDR3 size: 15 residues. The V gene's germline CDR1 is SGHRS and CDR2 YFSETQ. J lost 6 bases, V lost 7 bases, and 12 bases had no gene match. CDR3 DNA: TGCGCCAGCGGAGACCTGGGGACAGGGGAGGATGGCTACACCTTC. Its translation: CASGDLGTGEDGYTF.

Only one count was recorded for this clonotype. For the CDR3, the DNA is TGCAGTGCAAAAGGGTGGGGCGAGAATGGCTACACCTTC. Translated, it gives CSAKGWGENGYTF. V usage is TRBV20-1 and J usage is TRBJ1-2, with a weak D call TRBD1 (5 bases). This CDR3 has 13 residues. V was trimmed by 6 bases and J by 6 bases, leaving 17 bases between them. Germline assignment: CDR1 DFQATT and CDR2 SNEGSKA (reference sequence).

This clonotype was seen only once. This sequence joins TRBV3-1 and TRBJ1-2; maybe TRBD1 (5 bases). Trimming removed 2 bases at V and 7 bases at J, with 8 bases between. This CDR3 has 12 amino acids. Germline V gene sequence: CDR1 LGHDT, CDR2 YNNKEL (reference sequence). The CDR3 region is CASSQRDLGYTF. The CDR3 DNA reads TGTGCCAGCAGCCAAAGGGACCTTGGCTACACCTTC.

This chain links TRBV2 with TRBJ1-1; weak D call: TRBD1 (6 bases). This CDR3 spans 12 amino acids. Trimming removed 8 bases from V and 4 bases from J, with 11 bases in between. Per germline, CDR1 SNHLY and CDR2 FYNNEI. DNA for the CDR3: TGTGCCAGCGACAGGCTTCTCACTGAAGCTTTCTTT. This encodes CASDRLLTEAFF.

The chain links TRBV6-2 or TRBV6-3 to TRBJ2-5; D call uncertain. The ends were cut back, 6 bases at V and 5 bases at J, with 13 bases in the middle. Germline V gene lookup returns CDR1 MNHEY and CDR2 SVGEGT. There are 13 residues in the CDR3. CDR3 bases: TGTGCCAGCAGCCCAAGGATAGGGGAGACCCAGTACTTC. This codes for CASSPRIGETQYF.

V and J are TRBV5-1 and TRBJ1-1, with 11 positions matching TRBD1. The CDR3 is 15 residues long. Germline CDR1 is SGHRS and CDR2 is YFSETQ. Trimming took 0 bases from V and 7 from J; bases not matched to a gene: 5. The CDR3, as DNA: TGCGCCAGCAGCTTGGAGGACAGGGGGCCCTTTGAAGCTTTCTTT. Translation: CASSLEDRGPFEAFF.

This clonotype has a handful of counts. The chain couples TRBV19 to TRBJ2-3; D is perhaps TRBD2 (5 bases). The CDR3 extends over 12 amino acids. Germline CDR1 is LNHDA and CDR2 is SQIVND (reference sequence). Trimming cost V 4 bases and J 6 bases, with 8 bases left between them. The CDR3 reads CASSRTGDTQYF. CDR3 nucleotides: TGTGCCAGTAGTAGGACTGGGGATACGCAGTATTTT.

This chain joins TRBV29-1 and TRBJ2-1; 13 bases line up with TRBD2. The germline gives CDR1 SQVTM, CDR2 ANQGSEA. CDR3 length: 14 residues. Trimming cost V 6 bases and J 2 bases; bases outside gene matches: 1. The CDR3 sequence: CSVGLAGTYNEQFF. DNA of the CDR3: TGCAGCGTGGGACTAGCGGGGACCTACAATGAGCAGTTCTTC.

The CDR3 DNA sequence: TGCAGTGCCAACCCCCTCGGGGGAGCGGCTAATGAAAAACTGTTTTTT. Its translation: CSANPLGGAANEKLFF. The J gene is TRBJ1-4, the V gene TRBV20-1; the D gene is possibly TRBD1 (5 bases). This CDR3 is 16 amino acids long. The V end was cut by 6 bases, the J end by 3 bases, with 20 bases between. In germline, CDR1 is DFQATT, CDR2 SNEGSKA (reference sequence).

The chain combines TRBV6-2 or TRBV6-3 with TRBJ2-7; 7 nucleotides line up with TRBD2. Germline trimming cut 8 bases from V and 2 bases from J; bases unmatched to any gene: 6. Germline assignment: CDR1 MNHEY and CDR2 SVGEGT. The CDR3 has 13 residues. CDR3 bases: TGTGCCAGCGAGCGGGGTCCTACCTACGAGCAGTACTTC. The encoded protein is CASERGPTYEQYF.

The V and J genes are TRBV27 and TRBJ2-7, with a possible D match to TRBD2 (6 bases). Germline V lookup: CDR1 MNHEY, CDR2 SMNVEV (reference sequence). V dropped 6 bases and J dropped 2 bases, with 14 bases sitting between them. The CDR3 sequence is 14 residues long. The CDR3: CASSPRGGTYEQYF. CDR3 bases: TGTGCCAGCAGCCCTAGGGGCGGGACCTACGAGCAGTACTTC.

The chain joins TRBV19 to TRBJ2-3; the D call may be TRBD1 or TRBD2 (7 bases each). V lost 8 bases, J lost 6 bases, and 18 bases lay in between. Germline V gives CDR1 LNHDA, CDR2 SQIVND (reference sequence). The CDR3 has 14 amino acids. CDR3 DNA sequence: TGTGCCAGTGGAGGGGGCTCGGGGGGCGATACGCAGTATTTT. It translates to CASGGGSGGDTQYF.

This chain connects TRBV5-1 to TRBJ2-2; possible D gene TRBD2, 6 bases. V lost 0 bases to trimming and J lost 1 base, with 10 bases between them. The germline gives CDR1 SGHRS, CDR2 YFSETQ. This CDR3 contains 16 residues. DNA for the CDR3: TGCGCCAGCAGCTTGGTGGGAGGACTGAACACCGGGGAGCTGTTTTTT. Translation: CASSLVGGLNTGELFF.

J is TRBJ2-7 and V is TRBV6-1, with TRBD1 matching over 9 bases. This CDR3 spans 17 amino acids. Unmatched junction bases numbered 22, after V lost 7 bases and J lost 9 bases. CDR1 and CDR2 from the germline V gene are MNHNS and SASEGT. CDR3 coding DNA: TGTGCCAGCACCAAAGGGGATGGGACAGGGAGGTCCAGGGGGCAGTACTTC. Encoded protein: CASTKGDGTGRSRGQYF.

The chain joins TRBV7-2 to TRBJ2-2; 9 positions agree with TRBD2. V was pared by 2 bases and J by 4 bases, with 5 bases of the junction left unmatched. Germline V gene lookup returns CDR1 SGHTA and CDR2 FQGNSA. The CDR3 sequence is 16 residues long. CDR3 in amino acids: CASSLSLAGPTGELFF. In DNA form, the CDR3 reads TGTGCCAGCAGCTTATCCCTAGCGGGGCCCACCGGGGAGCTGTTTTTT.

The chain carries TRBV7-2 and TRBJ1-6; 7 nucleotides match TRBD1. Germline CDR1 and CDR2: SGHTA and FQGNSA. The V segment lost 1 base and the J segment 6 bases; nucleotides outside the gene matches: 3. This CDR3 has 15 residues. The chain's CDR3 is CASSLGSGGNSPLHF. The CDR3 DNA sequence: TGTGCCAGCAGCTTAGGGTCAGGGGGTAATTCACCCCTCCACTTT. The full variable domain, in which reference TRBV7-2 and TRBJ1-6 provide the parts outside the CDR3, is GAGVSQSPSNKVTEKGKDVELRCDPISGHTALYWYRQSLGQGLEFLIYFQGNSAPDKSGLPSDRFSAERTGGSVSTLTIQRTQQEDSAVYLCASSLGSGGNSPLHFGNGTRLTVT.

The rearrangement uses TRBV7-2 and TRBJ2-7; D is tentatively TRBD1 or TRBD2 (6 bases each). CDR1 is SGHTA, CDR2 FQGNSA, per germline. The V and J ends lost 6 bases and 6 bases respectively, with 15 bases between them. The CDR3 has 13 residues. CDR3 protein: CASRGGQWGEQYF. Here the CDR3 DNA reads TGTGCCAGCAGGGGAGGACAGTGGGGCGAGCAGTACTTC.

The J gene is TRBJ2-7, the V gene TRBV6-1; D might be TRBD1 or TRBD2, each matching 7 bases. The V end was cut by 7 bases, the J end by 7 bases, with 32 bases between. Germline values: CDR1 MNHNS, CDR2 SASEGT. CDR3 length: 18 residues. Written as DNA, the CDR3 is TGTGCCAGCACCCCAGGGGGGGCGGGTACTACGCCCAGCTCGGAGCAGTACTTC. As protein: CASTPGGAGTTPSSEQYF.

The V and J genes are TRBV24-1 and TRBJ1-3; D gene ambiguous. V shed 1 base and J shed 4 bases, with 4 bases lying between them. CDR1 is KGHDR, CDR2 SFDVKD, per germline. CDR3 length equals 13 residues. In DNA form, the CDR3 reads TGTGCCACCAGTGATTTACCCGGAAACACCATATATTTT. Protein: CATSDLPGNTIYF.